Below are 16 T cell receptor beta chains sequenced from a single sample in a study of blood T cell repertoires in COVID-19. Repertoires were generated with immunoSEQ multiplex PCR, while TCRdb's copy carries only in-frame clones and drops some. The profile covers some 200,000 clones, with around 84% appearing a single time and roughly 18% taken by the ten largest. Material for sequencing was peripheral blood. Receptors originate from a woman of 80 years or more with active or convalescent COVID-19.

The gene calls are TRBV21-1 and TRBJ2-3; the D call in the table, TRBD1, was not verified against the DNA. TRBV21-1 counts as a pseudogene. The CDR3 has 19 residues. This CDR3 reads CASSKLDRVRLSSTDTQYF. DNA of the CDR3: TGTGCCAGCAGCAAACTAGACAGGGTTCGTTTATCTAGCACAGATACGCAGTATTTT.

The J gene is TRBJ2-4, the V gene TRBV11-2; no reliable D call. The CDR3 is 16 residues long. CDR1 and CDR2 from the germline V gene are SGHAT and FQNNGV. Between the trimmed V and J ends, which lost 1 base and 0 bases, there was a span of 10 bases. CDR3 amino acids: CASSLGRVLAKNIQYF. Written as DNA, the CDR3 is TGTGCCAGCAGCTTAGGTCGGGTCCTAGCCAAAAACATTCAGTACTTC.

This clone was seen only once. This chain links TRBV4-1 with TRBJ1-6; D not certain. CDR3 length: 14 residues. The ends were cut back, 1 base at V and 8 bases at J, with 9 bases in the middle. CDR1 MGHRA and CDR2 YSYEKL come from the germline V gene. The CDR3 DNA sequence: TGCGCCAGCAGCCAAGCTGAGGCACATTCACCCCTCCACTTT. It translates to CASSQAEAHSPLHF.

The genes are TRBV2 and TRBJ2-7; D is perhaps TRBD1 (5 bases). Trimming left V 2 bases short and J 2 bases short, with 13 bases between. Germline lookup yields CDR1 SNHLY and CDR2 FYNNEI. This CDR3 comprises 15 residues. CDR3 sequence (DNA): TGTGCCAGCAGTGAACAGGGTCTGTTGGCCTACGAGCAGTACTTC. The encoded protein is CASSEQGLLAYEQYF.

The gene calls are TRBV20-1 and TRBJ2-1; a possible D gene is TRBD2 (6 bases). The germline V gene has CDR1 DFQATT and CDR2 SNEGSKA (reference sequence). V was clipped by 3 bases and J by 7 bases, with 13 bases between them. The length of the CDR3 is 13 residues. The CDR3 bases are TGCAGTGCTAGTTCGGGGGATACAAATGAGCAGTTCTTC. Its protein is CSASSGDTNEQFF.

CDR3 bases: TGTGCCAGCAGTTACGCCGGGAGCTACTATGGCTACACCTTC. The encoded protein is CASSYAGSYYGYTF. The chain joins TRBV6-5 to TRBJ1-2; no definite D call. The germline V gene has CDR1 MNHEY and CDR2 SVGAGI. CDR3 size: 14 residues. V gave up 2 bases and J gave up 3 bases, with 10 bases separating them.

The chain has TRBV24-1 and TRBJ2-3, with TRBD2 matching 7 bases. Germline V CDR1 and CDR2: KGHDR, SFDVKD. V lost 4 bases and J lost 1; bases outside the gene matches: 7. The CDR3 loop spans 16 amino acids. CDR3 nucleotides: TGTGCCACCAGTGAACAGACTAGCATGGGCACAGATACGCAGTATTTT. It translates to CATSEQTSMGTDTQYF.

This clone was observed a few times. The chain couples TRBV18 to TRBJ2-2; D remains unclear. The CDR3 has 13 residues. Germline assignment: CDR1 KGHSH and CDR2 LQKENI. Trimming removed 3 bases at V and 8 bases at J, with 10 bases between. As DNA, the CDR3 is TGTGCCAGCTCACCGTACTTGGAGGGGGAGCTGTTTTTT. As protein: CASSPYLEGELFF.

This clone has a handful of counts. The chain combines TRBV29-1 with TRBJ2-1; the match to TRBD2 covers 11 bases. Trimming at V came to 2 bases and at J to 5 bases, leaving 5 bases not matched to a gene. The CDR3 runs 15 residues. The germline CDR1 and CDR2 sequences are SQVTM and ANQGSEA. CDR3 region: CSVEPLAGGDNEQFF. CDR3 DNA: TGCAGCGTTGAACCCCTAGCGGGAGGCGACAATGAGCAGTTCTTC.

V usage is TRBV5-1 and J usage is TRBJ1-1; tentatively, D is TRBD1 (5 bases). The CDR3 runs to 14 residues. In germline, CDR1 is SGHRS, CDR2 YFSETQ. Between the trimmed V and J ends, which lost 0 bases and 1 base, there was a span of 7 bases. Written as DNA, the CDR3 is TGCGCCAGCAGCTTGGCCGGGGGGAACACTGAAGCTTTCTTT. Translating gives CASSLAGGNTEAFF.

The chain joins TRBV5-1 to TRBJ2-3, with 9 bases lining up with TRBD1. CDR3 length: 15 residues. The junction had 3 bases not matched to a gene; V was cut back by 0 bases and J by 4 bases. The germline gives CDR1 SGHRS, CDR2 YFSETQ. CDR3 region: CASSLAGTGPDTQYF. The DNA of the CDR3 is TGCGCCAGCAGCTTGGCGGGGACAGGGCCAGATACGCAGTATTTT.

The chain is built from TRBV28 and TRBJ2-7; unclear D gene. The CDR3 runs 15 residues. Trimming shortened V by 2 bases and J by 3 bases, and 14 bases separated the two germline ends. The germline CDR1 and CDR2 sequences are MDHEN and SYDVKM. The CDR3 nucleotides are TGTGCCAGCAGTTTACCCCAACAGAAGCTCTACGAGCAGTACTTC. It encodes CASSLPQQKLYEQYF.

V gene TRBV10-1 combines with J gene TRBJ2-2, with D perhaps TRBD1 (6 bases). The CDR3 runs to 14 residues. Germline assignment: CDR1 WNHNN and CDR2 SYGVQD (reference sequence). V shed 10 bases and J shed 6 bases, with 18 bases lying between them. CDR3 region: CAILPYRAPGELFF. Here the CDR3 DNA reads TGCGCCATCCTCCCCTACAGGGCCCCCGGGGAGCTGTTTTTT.

The chain combines TRBV7-9 with TRBJ2-7, with TRBD1 matching over 10 bases. In germline, CDR1 is SEHNR, CDR2 FQNEAQ (reference sequence). The length of the CDR3 is 15 residues. V shed 5 bases, J shed 2 bases, and the junction held 6 bases outside the gene matches. The CDR3 nucleotides read TGTGCCAGCAGCCCAGGGACAGGGGCGACCTACGAGCAGTACTTC. Protein: CASSPGTGATYEQYF.

The genes are TRBV19 and TRBJ1-2, with D perhaps matching TRBD1 (5 bases). The CDR3 consists of 14 residues. Germline CDR1 reads LNHDA; CDR2 reads SQIVND (reference sequence). V was trimmed by 5 bases and J by 9 bases, leaving 19 bases between them. This CDR3 is CASSPGKEGLRYTF. Here the CDR3 DNA reads TGTGCCAGTAGTCCCGGGAAGGAGGGGCTTCGCTACACCTTC.

The chain is built from TRBV4-1 and TRBJ2-3; no clear D. The CDR3 runs to 16 residues. Germline values: CDR1 MGHRA, CDR2 YSYEKL. Trimming shortened V by 1 base and J by 1 base, and 12 bases separated the two germline ends. The CDR3 sequence: CASSQVTLVGTDTQYF. CDR3 coding DNA: TGCGCCAGCAGCCAAGTGACTCTCGTCGGCACAGATACGCAGTATTTT.